This section outlines one T cell receptor beta chain sequence together with its context. The antigen remains unidentified. Generated by immunoSEQ multiplex PCR, the TCRdb table keeps only in-frame clones and is missing some. The sample contains roughly 65,000 clones, 85% to 95% of which appear only once. From germline, CDR1 is MGHRA and CDR2 YSYEKL. Deletions cut 1 base from V and 1 base from J, with 15 bases between. The CDR3 is 17 amino acids. The data belong to a study of cytomegalovirus exposure and HLA in healthy donors. Overall study results and limits: There were 150 to 200 TCR beta chains listed as cytomegalovirus-associated. Subsequent analysis of the approximately 120 validation repertoires found a tendency for first-cohort TCR clusters to co-occur. In vitro data verified a few CMV-associated chains as specific for CMV antigens.

This clonotype was obtained from a man younger than 35 in good health and CMV-seropositive. This chain uses TRBV4-1 with TRBJ2-3; D is uncertain. The sequencing sample was made of PBMCs. CDR3 in DNA: TGCGCCAGCAGCCAAGGAGTCGTCCCCCGGGGCACAGATACGCAGTATTTT. Its protein product is CASSQGVVPRGTDTQYF.